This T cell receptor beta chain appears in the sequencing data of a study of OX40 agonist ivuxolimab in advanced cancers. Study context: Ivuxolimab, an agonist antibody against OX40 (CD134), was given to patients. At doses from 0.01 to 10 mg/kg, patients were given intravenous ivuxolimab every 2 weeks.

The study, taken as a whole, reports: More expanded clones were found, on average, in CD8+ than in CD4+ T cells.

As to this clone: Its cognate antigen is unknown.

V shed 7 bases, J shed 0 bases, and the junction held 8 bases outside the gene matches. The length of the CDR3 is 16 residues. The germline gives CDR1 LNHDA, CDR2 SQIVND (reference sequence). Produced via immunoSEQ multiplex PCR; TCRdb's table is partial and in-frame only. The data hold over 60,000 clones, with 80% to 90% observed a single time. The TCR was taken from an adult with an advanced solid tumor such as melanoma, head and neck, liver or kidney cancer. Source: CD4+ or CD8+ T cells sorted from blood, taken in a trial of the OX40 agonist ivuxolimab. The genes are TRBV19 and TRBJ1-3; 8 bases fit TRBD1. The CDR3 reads CASTRDRGHSGNTIYF. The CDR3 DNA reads TGTGCCAGTACCCGAGACAGGGGCCACTCTGGAAACACCATATATTTT.